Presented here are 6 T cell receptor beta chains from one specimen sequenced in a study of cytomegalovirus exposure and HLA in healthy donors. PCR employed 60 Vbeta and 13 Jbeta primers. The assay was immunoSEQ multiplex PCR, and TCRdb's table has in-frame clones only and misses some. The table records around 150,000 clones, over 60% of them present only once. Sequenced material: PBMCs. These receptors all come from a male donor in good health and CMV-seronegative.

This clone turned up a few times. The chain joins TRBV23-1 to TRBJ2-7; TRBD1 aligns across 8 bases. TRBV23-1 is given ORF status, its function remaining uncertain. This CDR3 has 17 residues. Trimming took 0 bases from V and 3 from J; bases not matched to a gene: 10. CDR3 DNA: TGCGCCAGCAGTCAATCATCTTCAGGGACAGGTTACTACGAGCAGTACTTC. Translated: CASSQSSSGTGYYEQYF.

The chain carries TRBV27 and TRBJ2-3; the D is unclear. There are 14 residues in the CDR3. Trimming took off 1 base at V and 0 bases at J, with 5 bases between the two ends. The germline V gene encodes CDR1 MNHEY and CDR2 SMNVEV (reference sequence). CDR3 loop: CASSLLDSTDTQYF. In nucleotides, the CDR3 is TGTGCCAGCAGTTTATTAGATAGCACAGATACGCAGTATTTT.

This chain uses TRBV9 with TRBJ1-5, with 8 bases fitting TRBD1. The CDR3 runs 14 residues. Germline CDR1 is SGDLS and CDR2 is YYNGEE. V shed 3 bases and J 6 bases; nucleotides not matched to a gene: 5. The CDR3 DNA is TGTGCCAGCAGCGGACAGGGGTTGGGTCAGCCCCAGCATTTT. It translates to CASSGQGLGQPQHF.

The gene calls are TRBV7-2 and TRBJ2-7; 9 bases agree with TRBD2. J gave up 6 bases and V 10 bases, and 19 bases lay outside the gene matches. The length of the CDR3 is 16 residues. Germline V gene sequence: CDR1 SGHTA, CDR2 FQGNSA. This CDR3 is CAIDNPMGREGSEQYF. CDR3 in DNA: TGTGCCATCGACAATCCCATGGGGCGGGAGGGCAGCGAGCAGTACTTC.

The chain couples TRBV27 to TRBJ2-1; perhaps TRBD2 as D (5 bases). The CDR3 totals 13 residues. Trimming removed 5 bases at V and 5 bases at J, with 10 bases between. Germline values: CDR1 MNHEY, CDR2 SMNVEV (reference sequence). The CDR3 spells CASSRTGNNEQFF. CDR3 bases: TGTGCCAGCAGTCGGACGGGAAACAATGAGCAGTTCTTC.

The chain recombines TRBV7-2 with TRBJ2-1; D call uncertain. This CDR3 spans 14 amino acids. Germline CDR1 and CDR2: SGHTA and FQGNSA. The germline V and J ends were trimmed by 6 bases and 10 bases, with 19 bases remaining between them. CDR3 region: CASRYLAPGAEQFF. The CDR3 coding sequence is TGTGCCAGCAGGTACCTCGCCCCCGGAGCGGAGCAGTTCTTC.